This TCR beta chain was obtained from a study of cytomegalovirus exposure and HLA in healthy donors. Overall study: Inside one of the first data releases sat about 91 million unique TCRs taken from HLA-typed donors.

The primer mix had 60 Vbeta and 13 Jbeta primers. The repertoire was sequenced with immunoSEQ multiplex PCR; TCRdb's copy has only in-frame clones and lacks some. This sample yields about 200,000 clones, of which 82% are seen a single time; 6.5% belongs to the top ten. Overall study results and limits: Reports state that TCR beta sequences accurately predicted most subjects' HLA-A and HLA-B alleles.

This clone was observed a few times. Its specificity is unknown. This CDR3 contains 16 residues. V lost 1 base and J lost 5; bases outside the gene matches: 8. CDR1 is SGHVS, CDR2 FNYEAQ, per germline. The sample comprised PBMCs. The rearrangement links TRBV7-6 to TRBJ2-1; 7 bases match TRBD2. The receptor was isolated from a woman aged 50 to 60 in good health and CMV-seropositive. CDR3 nucleotides: TGTGCCAGCAGCTTAGAAACGGTCGGGAGGAACAATGAGCAGTTCTTC. This codes for CASSLETVGRNNEQFF.